This T cell receptor beta chain was sequenced during a study of blood T cell repertoires in COVID-19. At the level of the study: T cells, B-cell-depleted T cells, or PBMCs supplied cDNA or gDNA.

Profiling relied on immunoSEQ multiplex PCR, and the TCRdb table lists in-frame clones only, not all of them. This sample has more than 85,000 clones, with 88% found just once. The CDR3 runs 16 residues. V was shortened by 3 bases and J by 3 bases, with 12 bases between the two germline ends. From germline, CDR1 is MDHEN and CDR2 SYDVKM. The origin of this receptor is a man in his forties or fifties with COVID-19, enrolled during active disease. Sequenced material: peripheral blood. This sequence joins TRBV28 and TRBJ1-6; D remains unclear. CDR3 coding DNA: TGTGCCAGCAGTTTGGGCTGGGCCAGCTATAATTCACCCCTCCACTTT. Translating gives CASSLGWASYNSPLHF.